This T cell receptor beta chain was recovered during a study of cytomegalovirus exposure and HLA in healthy donors. Both 60 Vbeta primers and 13 Jbeta primers went into the PCR. Sequenced by immunoSEQ multiplex PCR; TCRdb stores in-frame clones only, minus some. The profile covers 95,000 to 150,000 clones, with 65% to 80% appearing a single time and roughly 2.5% taken by the ten largest. The study, taken as a whole, reports: CMV antigen specificity was confirmed in vitro for a few CMV-associated chains.

Concerning this clone: The antigen is not known.

The source material was PBMCs. This TCR came from a woman between 40 and 50 years old in good health and CMV-seropositive.

The DNA of the CDR3 is TGTGCCAGCAGTGAACGGCGGGGGGCGGGAGATACGCAGTATTTT. Its translation is CASSERRGAGDTQYF. This rearrangement joins TRBV2 to TRBJ2-3; 8 bases fit TRBD2. CDR1 SNHLY and CDR2 FYNNEI come from the germline V gene. The CDR3 consists of 15 residues. The ends lost 2 bases at V and 5 bases at J; junction bases unmatched: 6.